The rows below give T cell receptor beta chains drawn from one sample of a study of T cell responses to AZD1222 COVID-19 vaccine. Sequenced by immunoSEQ multiplex PCR; TCRdb stores in-frame clones only, minus some. This table has more than 95,000 clones, 89% appearing once. Sequencing used peripheral blood, obtained on day 0 of AZD1222 vaccination. The source is an adult in good health. CDR3s include the opening cysteine and the closing phenylalanine or tryptophan. Each record gives: J gene, V gene, CDR3 length, CDR3 protein.

>TRBJ2-1|TRBV11-2|16
CASSSLSGGAGDEQFF
>TRBJ2-7|TRBV25-1|14
CASRVTGGSYEQYF
>TRBJ1-5|TRBV5-5|12
CASSDSNQPQHF
>TRBJ1-2|TRBV7-2|13
CASRHTGWISYTF
>TRBJ1-1|TRBV13|15
CASSPTGQGLWQAFF
>TRBJ1-1|TRBV9|16
CASSVVGGTGDTEAFF
>TRBJ1-4|TRBV5-1|16
CASSLGGSSRGEKLFF
>TRBJ2-5|TRBV29-1|13
CSVEKTSQETQYF
>TRBJ1-6|TRBV9|14
CASSVGEEYSPLHF
>TRBJ1-4|TRBV6-4|15
CASSDRGLTNEKLFF
>TRBJ2-7|TRBV6-1|14
CASSEGSGGLEQYF
>TRBJ2-1|TRBV9|16
CASSDHYRPLNNEQFF
>TRBJ2-7|TRBV19|12
CASSHRLEEQYF
>TRBJ1-3|TRBV11-2|14
CASSPIREGNTIYF
>TRBJ2-6|TRBV2|15
CASIWTGTGANVLTF
>TRBJ2-3|TRBV6-6|14
CASSYGGRTDTQYF
>TRBJ1-4|TRBV4-2|15
CASSQERATNEKLFF
>TRBJ1-1|TRBV20-1|11
CSARTGTEAFF
>TRBJ2-5|TRBV14|16
CASSPGGLAFGETQYF
>TRBJ2-2|TRBV11-3|16
CASSLDGQGGTGELFF
>TRBJ1-1|TRBV6-5|15
CASSYAQDRHTEAFF
>TRBJ1-3|TRBV3-1/TRBV3-2|12
CASSGVGNTIYF
>TRBJ1-1|TRBV9|14
CASSTTGQGTEAFF
>TRBJ1-1|TRBV4-1|14
CASSQAGGSTEAFF